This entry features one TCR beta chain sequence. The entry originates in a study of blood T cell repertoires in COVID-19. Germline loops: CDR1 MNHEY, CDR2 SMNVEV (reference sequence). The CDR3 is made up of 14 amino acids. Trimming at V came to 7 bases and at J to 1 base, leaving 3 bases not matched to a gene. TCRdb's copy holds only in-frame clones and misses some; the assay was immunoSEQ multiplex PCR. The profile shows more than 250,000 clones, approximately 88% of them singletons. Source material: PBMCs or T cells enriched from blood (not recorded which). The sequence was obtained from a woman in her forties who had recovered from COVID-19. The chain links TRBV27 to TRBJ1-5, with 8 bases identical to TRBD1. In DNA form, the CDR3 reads TGTGCCAGCAAACGACAGGGGAGCAATCAGCCCCAGCATTTT. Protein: CASKRQGSNQPQHF.